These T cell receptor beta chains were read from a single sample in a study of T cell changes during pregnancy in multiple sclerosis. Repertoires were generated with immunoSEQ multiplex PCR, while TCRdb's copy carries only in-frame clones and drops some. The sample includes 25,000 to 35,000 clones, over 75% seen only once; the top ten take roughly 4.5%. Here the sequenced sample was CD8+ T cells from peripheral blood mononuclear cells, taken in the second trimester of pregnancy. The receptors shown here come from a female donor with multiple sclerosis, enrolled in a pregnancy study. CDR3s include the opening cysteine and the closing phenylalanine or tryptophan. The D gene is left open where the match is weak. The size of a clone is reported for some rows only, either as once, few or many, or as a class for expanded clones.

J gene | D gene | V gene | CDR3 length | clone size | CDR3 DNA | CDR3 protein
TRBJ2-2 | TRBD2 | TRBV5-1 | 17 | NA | TGCGCCAGCAGCTTAGGTTGGGTATCCTGGGAGGGCGGGGAGCTGTTTTTT | CASSLGWVSWEGGELFF
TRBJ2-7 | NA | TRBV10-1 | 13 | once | TGCGCCAGCAGTGAGGGGCCGTCCTACGAGCAGTACTTC | CASSEGPSYEQYF
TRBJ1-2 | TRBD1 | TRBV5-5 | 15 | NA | TGTGCCAGCAGCGGCACCGGGACAGACATCTATGGCTACACCTTC | CASSGTGTDIYGYTF
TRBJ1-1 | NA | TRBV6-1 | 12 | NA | TGTGCCAGCAGCGAGGAAAGCACTGAAGCTTTCTTT | CASSEESTEAFF
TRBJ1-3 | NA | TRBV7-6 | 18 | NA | TGTGCCAGCAGCCAATTCATTTTACGGGACTTTATCGGTAACACCATATATTTT | CASSQFILRDFIGNTIYF
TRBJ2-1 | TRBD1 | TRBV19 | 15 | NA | TGTGCCAGTAGTATATTACGAGGACAGGCCAATGAGCAGTTCTTC | CASSILRGQANEQFF
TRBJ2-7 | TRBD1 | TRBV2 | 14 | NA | TGTGCCAGCAGTGACCGGGACAGTCCCTACGAGCAGTACTTC | CASSDRDSPYEQYF
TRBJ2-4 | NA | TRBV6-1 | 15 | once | TGTGCCAGCAGCTACAGGGAAGAACTTTTAAACATTCAGTACTTC | CASSYREELLNIQYF
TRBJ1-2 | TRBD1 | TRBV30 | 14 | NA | TGTGCCTGGAGTGTCGCACAGGGGGCACTTGGCTACACCTTC | CAWSVAQGALGYTF
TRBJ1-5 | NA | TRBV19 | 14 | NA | TGTGCCAGTAGTATAGTGCCGGGCAATCAGCCCCAGCATTTT | CASSIVPGNQPQHF
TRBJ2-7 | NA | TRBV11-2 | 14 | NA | TGTGCCAGCAGCTGGTGGGAGGATAAGGGCGAGCAGTACTTC | CASSWWEDKGEQYF
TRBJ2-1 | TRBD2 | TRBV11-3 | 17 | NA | TGTGCCAGCAGCTTAGTCGGGACTAGCGGGCGAGACAGGGAGCAGTTCTTC | CASSLVGTSGRDREQFF
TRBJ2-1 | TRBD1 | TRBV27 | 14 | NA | TGTGCCAGCAGTTTATCCACAGGGGGGATTGAGCAGTTCTTC | CASSLSTGGIEQFF
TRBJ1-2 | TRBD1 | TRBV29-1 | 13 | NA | TGCAGCGCCTCGGACAGGGCTAACTATGGCTACACCTTC | CSASDRANYGYTF
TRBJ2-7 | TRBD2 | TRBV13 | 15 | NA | TGTGCCAGCAGCCTTTTGACTAGCGGTACCTACGAGCAGTACTTC | CASSLLTSGTYEQYF
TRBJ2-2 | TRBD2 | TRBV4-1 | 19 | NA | TGCGCCAGCAGCCAGCCACCTCCGGGACTAGCGACGAACACCGGGGAGCTGTTTTTT | CASSQPPPGLATNTGELFF
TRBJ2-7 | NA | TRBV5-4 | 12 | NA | TGTGCCAGCAGCTTGTTGGCTGATGAACTAGACTTC | CASSLLADELDF
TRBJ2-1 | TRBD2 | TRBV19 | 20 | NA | TGTGCCAGTAGTCCACGACTCTTGGGGACTAGCGGCCATTCCTACAATGAGCAGTTCTTC | CASSPRLLGTSGHSYNEQFF
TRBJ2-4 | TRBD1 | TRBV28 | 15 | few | TGTGCCAGCAGTTCGGCGGGACAGGGGGAAAACATTCAGTACTTC | CASSSAGQGENIQYF
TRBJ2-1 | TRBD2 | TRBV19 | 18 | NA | TGTGCCAGTAGTATATCGTCTAGCGGGAGAGGCCTACATAATGAGCAGTTCTTC | CASSISSSGRGLHNEQFF
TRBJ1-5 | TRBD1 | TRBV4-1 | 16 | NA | TGCGCCAGCAGCCCGAGACAGGGTTTGAGCAATCAGCCCCAGCATTTT | CASSPRQGLSNQPQHF
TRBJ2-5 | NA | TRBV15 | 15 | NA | TGTGCCACCAGCAGACCACCCCCGGGAGTGGAGACCCAGTACTTC | CATSRPPPGVETQYF
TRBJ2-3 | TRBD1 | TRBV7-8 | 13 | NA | TGTGCCAGCAGCATAGACAGGGGAGATACGCAGTATTTT | CASSIDRGDTQYF
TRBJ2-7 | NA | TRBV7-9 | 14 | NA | TGTGCCAGCCAGGGACAACGCACCCCGCAGGAGCAGTACTTC | CASQGQRTPQEQYF
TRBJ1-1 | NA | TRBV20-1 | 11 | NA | TGCAGTGCTACTAAGAACACTGAAGCTTTCTTT | CSATKNTEAFF
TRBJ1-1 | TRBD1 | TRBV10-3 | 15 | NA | TGTGCCATCAGTGAGCCGGGACAGGGGCACACTGAAGCTTTCTTT | CAISEPGQGHTEAFF
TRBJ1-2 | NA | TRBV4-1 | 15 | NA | TGCGCCAGCAGCCAGACACAGTTAGCTAACTATGGCTACACCTTC | CASSQTQLANYGYTF
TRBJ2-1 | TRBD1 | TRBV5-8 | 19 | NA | TGTGCCAGCAGCTTATGGGGACAGGGGGCAATGATTTCCTACAATGAGCAGTTCTTC | CASSLWGQGAMISYNEQFF